This T cell receptor (beta chain) was obtained from a study of T cell repertoires in cytomegalovirus infection. Comments on this clonotype: As yet, its antigen is unknown. Mismatch with germline at one junction end may stem from a read error.

Germline V gene sequence: CDR1 WSHSY, CDR2 SAAADI. CDR3 length: 14 amino acids. TCRdb recomputed calls from the reads with MiXCR, one row per CDR3 protein. Among about 830,000 distinct CDR3 sequences, about 31% were seen once, and the ten largest hold around 12%. The study's findings and limits: Carriers of CMV and the relevant HLA type were discriminated by public TCR beta frequency.

This material consisted of cultured CD8+ T cells from PBMCs, taken from culture after CMV antigen stimulation. The source is a human donor in good health (CMV status not recorded). Some clones in this sample may be carry-over from other donors' samples. The chain has TRBV10-2 and TRBJ1-2, with D hard to call. The CDR3 spells CASREVGFNYGYTF. The CDR3 bases are TGCGCCAGCAGGGAGGTGGGCTTTAACTATGGCTACACATTC.